Below are 26 T cell receptor beta chains sequenced from a single sample in a study of molecular identifiers for immune sequencing clone quantification. One entry per CDR3 protein results from TCRdb running MiXCR on the PCR reads. This sample carries more than 550,000 distinct CDR3 sequences, over 25% of them seen once, and the ten largest clones take 0.78%. Sequenced material: naive CD8+ T cells from blood, with Jurkat cell RNA spiked in. Subset here: FACS-sorted CD8+CD4-CCR7+CD45RA+ naive T cells. These receptors originate from a human donor in good health. Some libraries in this study had Jurkat cell RNA spiked in.

Of note for this clonotype: Since a much larger clone is just one base distant, this may be a read error. The chain has TRBV29-1 and TRBJ1-2, with 7 bases that match TRBD1. The germline gives CDR1 SQVTM, CDR2 ANQGSEA. The CDR3 has 13 residues. The CDR3 region has the DNA TGCAGCGTTGTTCTGACAGGGAACTATGGCTACGCCTTC. Protein product: CSVVLTGNYGYAF.

The sample holds many counts of this clonotype. V gene TRBV4-2 combines with J gene TRBJ2-3, with 9 nucleotides matching TRBD2. V trimming: 4 bases; J trimming: 2 bases; junction bases outside the gene matches: 7. This CDR3 spans 16 amino acids. Germline CDR1 and CDR2: LGHNA and YNFKEQ. The CDR3 sequence: CASSPQAGGPTDTQYF. The CDR3 DNA sequence: TGTGCCAGCAGCCCCCAAGCGGGAGGCCCCACAGATACGCAGTATTTT.

The V call is TRBV2, the J call TRBJ1-5, with D maybe TRBD1 (5 bases). The CDR3 is 14 amino acids. CDR1 is SNHLY and CDR2 is FYNNEI in the germline V gene. V was cut by 3 bases and J by 7 bases, with 13 bases left in between. The CDR3 protein is CASSDGASGQPQHF. The CDR3 DNA is TGTGCCAGCAGTGACGGGGCATCGGGGCAGCCCCAGCATTTT. Supplemented by reference TRBV2 and TRBJ1-5, the full variable domain reads EPEVTQTPSHQVTQMGQEVILRCVPISNHLYFYWYRQILGQKVEFLVSFYNNEISEKSEIFDDQFSVERPDGSNFTLKIRSTKLEDSAMYFCASSDGASGQPQHFGDGTRLSIL.

The genes are TRBV10-2 and TRBJ2-2; 9 positions match TRBD2. V gave up 1 base and J gave up 5 bases; unmatched junction bases: 5. There are 16 residues in the CDR3. Germline V gene sequence: CDR1 WSHSY, CDR2 SAAADI. The CDR3 DNA is TGCGCCAGCAGTGAGTTACTAGCGGGCGTAACCGGGGAGCTGTTTTTT. Translating it yields CASSELLAGVTGELFF.

With regard to this clonotype: One end of the junction fails to match germline, which may point to a read error. The chain combines TRBV19 with TRBJ2-7; tentative D call: TRBD2 (5 bases). Germline assignment: CDR1 LNHDA and CDR2 SQIVND (reference sequence). The CDR3 totals 14 residues. The CDR3 coding sequence is TGTGCCGGTAGTATACTCGCCGAGGGCCACGAGCAGTACTTC. It codes for CAGSILAEGHEQYF. Together with reference TRBV19 and TRBJ2-7, the CDR3 gives the full variable domain: DGGITQSPKYLFRKEGQNVTLSCEQNLNHDAMYWYRQDPGQGLRLIYYSQIVNDFQKGDIAEGYSVSREKKESFPLTVTSAQKNPTAFYLCAGSILAEGHEQYFGPGTRLTVT.

Turning to this clonotype: A read error may account for a junction end that differs from germline. V is TRBV7-9 and J is TRBJ2-3; no clear D. The germline CDR1 and CDR2 sequences are SEHNR and FQNEAQ (reference sequence). CDR3 size: 15 residues. The DNA of the CDR3 is TGTGCCAGCAGCTTAGGGGTAACCGGCACAGATAGGCAGAATTTT. It codes for CASSLGVTGTDRQNF.

The V call is TRBV19, the J call TRBJ2-3; 10 bases are shared with TRBD2. This CDR3 has 16 amino acids. V shed 5 bases and J 1 base; nucleotides not matched to a gene: 6. Germline CDR1 reads LNHDA; CDR2 reads SQIVND (reference sequence). This chain's CDR3 is CASSPLAGGGTDTQYF. The CDR3 nucleotides are TGTGCCAGTAGTCCCTTAGCGGGGGGAGGCACAGATACGCAGTATTTT.

V and J are TRBV10-3 and TRBJ2-5, with 10 bases identical to TRBD2. The trim removed 3 bases at V and 5 bases at J, leaving 9 bases unmatched. Germline assignment: CDR1 ENHRY and CDR2 SYGVKD. The CDR3 covers 16 residues. CDR3 DNA: TGTGCCATCAGTGAAGGTCTAGCGGGGGCTGGGGAGACCCAGTACTTC. It codes for CAISEGLAGAGETQYF.

About this clonotype itself: A much larger clone is a single base away; this may be a read error. The chain combines TRBV5-1 with TRBJ2-7; D perhaps matches TRBD2 (5 bases). CDR1 and CDR2 from the germline V gene are SGHRS and YFSETQ. V lost 6 bases and J 3 bases, leaving 13 bases between the germline ends. The CDR3 spans 13 residues. Written as DNA, the CDR3 is TGCGCCAGCAACTTCGTCGGGGACTACGAGCAGTACTTC. As protein: CASNFVGDYEQYF.

Of note for this clonotype: A much larger clone lies one base from this, so it may be a read error. V usage is TRBV4-2 and J usage is TRBJ2-7, with 7 bases identical to TRBD1. Germline lookup yields CDR1 LGHNA and CDR2 YNFKEQ. The CDR3 length is 14 residues. Trimming removed 0 bases from V and 5 bases from J; junction bases left unmatched: 4. Written as DNA, the CDR3 is TGTGCCAGCAGCCAAGAGAGGGACAGCCACGAGCAGTACTTC. Translating it yields CASSQERDSHEQYF.

In this sample, this clonotype turned up many times. This chain joins TRBV29-1 and TRBJ2-7; 9 positions agree with TRBD2. This CDR3 has 15 residues. V dropped 4 bases and J dropped 3; count of bases not matched to a gene: 10. Germline assignment: CDR1 SQVTM and CDR2 ANQGSEA. This CDR3 is CSVVPGTSWNYEQYF. CDR3 nucleotide sequence: TGCAGCGTTGTTCCCGGGACTAGCTGGAACTACGAGCAGTACTTC.

V gene TRBV5-6 combines with J gene TRBJ2-1; D is undetermined. Germline CDR1 reads SGHDT; CDR2 reads YYEEEE. There are 13 residues in the CDR3. With 4 bases removed from V and 5 bases from J, the gap between germline ends came to 10 bases. The DNA for the CDR3 is TGTGCCAGCAGCCCACCCCTAGACAATGAGCAGTTCTTC. This codes for CASSPPLDNEQFF. The entire variable domain, with the rest obtained from reference TRBV5-6 and TRBJ2-1, is as follows: DAGVTQSPTHLIKTRGQQVTLRCSPKSGHDTVSWYQQALGQGPQFIFQYYEEEERQRGNFPDRFSGHQFPNYSSELNVNALLLGDSALYLCASSPPLDNEQFFGPGTRLTVL.

The V call is TRBV12-3 or TRBV12-4, the J call TRBJ2-7; no clear D. The V end lost 2 bases, the J end lost 2 bases, and 7 bases lay between the germline ends. The CDR3 has 13 amino acids. In nucleotides, the CDR3 is TGTGCCAGCAGTTTACGGCTACCCTACGAGCAGTACTTC. It is translated as CASSLRLPYEQYF.

Many counts were recorded for this clonotype. The chain couples TRBV7-9 to TRBJ2-3, with TRBD1 identical over 9 bases. Germline lookup yields CDR1 SEHNR and CDR2 FQNEAQ (reference sequence). The CDR3 covers 16 residues. V gave up 5 bases and J gave up 4 bases; unmatched junction bases: 10. As DNA, the CDR3 is TGTGCCAGCAGCGTAACCGGGACAGGGATTCCAGATACGCAGTATTTT. This codes for CASSVTGTGIPDTQYF.

This sequence joins TRBV29-1 and TRBJ1-3; no reliable D call. CDR3 size: 11 residues. Germline CDR1 reads SQVTM; CDR2 reads ANQGSEA. Trimming pared 3 bases from V and 5 bases from J, leaving 5 bases between. The CDR3 loop is CSVDSRNTIYF. The CDR3 DNA reads as TGCAGCGTTGATAGTCGAAACACCATATATTTT.

This clonotype was recorded at least ten times. The gene calls are TRBV6-2 or TRBV6-3 and TRBJ2-3; no reliable D call. The ends were cut back, 5 bases at V and 4 bases at J, with 10 bases in the middle. The CDR3 has 13 residues. Germline lookup yields CDR1 MNHEY and CDR2 SVGEGT. CDR3 sequence: CASSAHEADTQYF. The CDR3 DNA sequence: TGTGCCAGCAGTGCCCATGAGGCAGATACGCAGTATTTT.

This clonotype was counted at least ten times. The V call is TRBV20-1, the J call TRBJ2-7; D uncertain. The CDR3 spans 11 residues. Germline assignment: CDR1 DFQATT and CDR2 SNEGSKA (reference sequence). Trimming stripped 0 bases from V and 12 bases from J, with 12 bases between. CDR3: CSARDLGVGYF. The CDR3 DNA is TGCAGTGCTAGAGATCTTGGGGTTGGGTACTTC.

Regarding this clonotype: An end of the junction does not agree with germline; a read error may underlie this. The V gene is TRBV7-9, the J gene TRBJ2-5, with 8 bases lining up with TRBD1. The CDR3 covers 19 residues. From germline, CDR1 is SEHNR and CDR2 FQNEAQ (reference sequence). In nucleotides, the CDR3 is TGTGTCAGCAGCACCCAGGGGGCGCGCCGGGTAGCGCCTTTGGAGACCCAGTACTTC. Amino acid sequence: CVSSTQGARRVAPLETQYF.

About this clonotype itself: This may come from a read error, since a much larger clone is one base off. J is TRBJ1-5 and V is TRBV6-8; perhaps TRBD1 as D (6 bases). This CDR3 has 16 amino acids. Germline V gives CDR1 MNHGY, CDR2 SAAAGT. The CDR3 is CASTSPDRNSSQPQHF. CDR3 nucleotides: TGTGCCAGCACCTCCCCCGACAGGAATAGCAGTCAGCCCCAGCATTTT.

This clonotype appeared many times. V and J are TRBV28 and TRBJ1-1; no clear D. Germline V CDR1 and CDR2: MDHEN, SYDVKM. Trimming removed 2 bases from V and 2 bases from J, with 12 bases in between. The CDR3 is made up of 15 amino acids. CDR3 nucleotides: TGTGCCAGCAGTTTAGTCCTCGTAGGAAACACTGAAGCTTTCTTT. As protein: CASSLVLVGNTEAFF.

This clonotype has ten or more counts. The chain employs TRBV12-5 and TRBJ2-3; 9 nucleotides agree with TRBD1. The V segment lost 0 bases and the J segment 5 bases; nucleotides outside the gene matches: 6. In germline, CDR1 is LGHNT, CDR2 FRNRAP. This CDR3 has 16 amino acids. Here the CDR3 reads CASGLVQGAPRDTQYF. Here the CDR3 DNA reads TGTGCTAGTGGTTTGGTACAGGGGGCGCCGAGAGATACGCAGTATTTT.

The chain recombines TRBV29-1 with TRBJ2-7; D uncertain. Germline CDR1 and CDR2: SQVTM and ANQGSEA. V was cut by 5 bases and J by 2 bases, with 10 bases left in between. The CDR3 is made up of 12 amino acids. CDR3 nucleotides: TGCAGCGTTAGTCTGGGTACCTACGAGCAGTACTTC. This encodes CSVSLGTYEQYF.

This clonotype was recorded many times. The V call is TRBV19, the J call TRBJ1-5; no definite D call. V lost 4 bases and J lost 2, with 3 bases in between. Germline CDR1 is LNHDA and CDR2 is SQIVND (reference sequence). This CDR3 is 12 amino acids long. The CDR3 protein is CASSTGNQPQHF. The DNA of the CDR3 is TGTGCCAGTAGTACCGGCAATCAGCCCCAGCATTTT.

Comment on this clonotype: At one boundary the junction diverges from the germline segment, which might be a read error. The J gene is TRBJ2-1, the V gene TRBV27, with 7 nucleotides matching TRBD1. The CDR3 runs 17 residues. The V gene's germline CDR1 is MNHEY and CDR2 SMNVEV (reference sequence). The CDR3 sequence is CASSLKTGTTSGNEQSF. The CDR3 DNA sequence: TGTGCCAGCAGTTTGAAGACAGGGACGACCTCTGGCAATGAGCAGTCCTTC.

Regarding this clonotype: A much larger clone differs by one base, so this may be a read error. The conserved phenylalanine or tryptophan normally closing the CDR3 is absent here, so this likely arose from a read error. This chain uses TRBV7-9 with TRBJ2-3; D ambiguous. Looked up from germline, CDR1 is SEHNR and CDR2 is FQNEAQ (reference sequence). V was trimmed by 4 bases and J by 10 bases, leaving 15 bases between them. This CDR3 has 13 residues. The CDR3 sequence: CASSSGRAESQYS. The CDR3 nucleotides are TGTGCCAGCAGCTCGGGTCGCGCGGAATCGCAGTATTCT.

This clonotype was recorded a few times. The rearrangement joins TRBV18 to TRBJ2-7, with a possible D match to TRBD1 (6 bases). Trimming left V 6 bases short and J 5 bases short, with 17 bases between. This CDR3 contains 14 residues. Germline values: CDR1 KGHSH, CDR2 LQKENI. CDR3 bases: TGTGCCAGCTCTAACCCTATACAGGGTGACGAGCAGTACTTC. It translates to CASSNPIQGDEQYF.